This T cell receptor (beta chain) was observed in a study of vaccination effects on CD4 cells after COVID-19 (dated by TCRdb to between 2021 and 2023). About the study as a whole: To identify antigen-specific CD4+ T cell clonotypes by their expansion, the ViraFEST assay first stimulated PBMC with viral peptide pools and then applied TCR sequencing. Cultures from other donors in the study were sequenced using the Oncomine TCR Beta short-read assay on an Illumina iSeq 100. Post-vaccine samples across the study were collected a median of 72 days after the second dose, with a range of 14 to 241. SARS-CoV-2 spike-specific CD4+ TCR repertoires were compared before and after mRNA vaccination in COVID-19 convalescent patients and in infection-naive vaccine recipients. Roughly 1.9 million PBMC per well were cultured with 8.5 to 10 ug/ml peptides in IMDM containing 5% human AB serum, approximately 9.9 IU/ml IL-2 and gentamicin. Three convalescent patients were sampled early (day +14) and late (day +241, +227, +161 respectively) after vaccination. The full study included roughly 11 COVID-19 convalescent patients and a few SARS-CoV-2-naive healthy vaccine recipients. What the research found in general, with its limitations: Both infection-induced and vaccine-induced clones contracted markedly at late post-vaccination timepoints, which is consistent with waning T cell responses. In convalescent patients, the post-vaccine spike-reactive repertoire was composed mainly of new vaccine-induced clones that were largely distinct from infection-induced clones. The study was limited by a small number of convalescent patients and lacked early post-infection timepoints.

Library preparation was by the immunoSEQ multiplex PCR assay. TCR beta CDR3 sequencing was performed on DNA from the cultured, isolated CD4+ T cells. The paper's data handling went like this. The analysis removed non-productive TCR sequences, trimmed reads to the CDR3 region, and retained only CDR3s that were 7 or more amino acids long. The MANAFEST web app was used to pick out antigen-specific clonotypes by comparing their expansion in peptide wells with that in reference cultures. To be called positive, a clone needed expansion at FDR<0.05 compared with the reference and with all other wells, an odds ratio greater than 5, and a frequency greater than 0.1% in two replicate wells. A clonotype was called cross-reactive if it was significantly expanded both in SARS-CoV-2 spike wells and in at least one common cold coronavirus spike condition. Levenshtein distance calculated with the stringdist R package was used to assess CDR3 similarity, and unrooted trees were constructed with ape in R 3.6.1. In its TCRdb copy, this immuneACCESS table keeps in-frame sequences only and misses some clones. Where compared with another copy, unresolved V genes explain less than half of these, and the others have no known cause. The D gene and trimming were derived from the DNA, and the V and J assignments and clone size from that table. The sample table lists 35,000 to 55,000 clones, more than 65% of them with a count of one. The ten largest clones capture about 3.7% of the sample.

This clone was counted only a few times. The antigen it recognizes is unknown. No base qualities exist here, and no much larger clone lies one base off it. After approximately 11 days of culture, CD4+ T cells were isolated with the EasySep CD4+ T cell isolation kit. Convalescent patients had PCR-confirmed SARS-CoV-2 infection between March and December 2020, before Alpha, Beta and Delta variants emerged in the United States. Each participant received two doses of an mRNA SARS-CoV-2 vaccine, either BNT162b2 or mRNA-1273. Half of the culture medium was replaced with fresh IL-2-containing medium on days 3 and 7. Unless noted otherwise, every peptide stimulation condition was grown in triplicate wells. PBMC were separated from whole blood using Ficoll-Paque Plus gradient centrifugation and were then either cryopreserved at -140C or used fresh. The QIAamp micro DNA kit was used to extract genomic DNA from the cultured CD4+ T cells.

The CDR3, cysteine through phenylalanine, is 13 amino acids long. Only the CDR3 DNA stays, 39 bases, in frame from base 1. As encoded in the germline V gene, CDR1 is MNHEY while CDR2 is SVGAGI. Germline trimming amounts to 6 bases on V and 7 bases on J, with 4 as the count of junction bases outside the gene matches. The sequence was collected from a human donor who had a prior SARS-CoV-2 infection. The sample here was CD4+ T cells from PBMCs cultured without peptide, taken after COVID-19 vaccination. This chain joins TRBV6-5 to TRBJ2-3; 10 bases in the middle match TRBD1. The DNA sequence is as follows: TGTGCCAGCAGGACAGGGGGCGCTTATACGCAGTATTTT. This codes for CASRTGGAYTQYF.